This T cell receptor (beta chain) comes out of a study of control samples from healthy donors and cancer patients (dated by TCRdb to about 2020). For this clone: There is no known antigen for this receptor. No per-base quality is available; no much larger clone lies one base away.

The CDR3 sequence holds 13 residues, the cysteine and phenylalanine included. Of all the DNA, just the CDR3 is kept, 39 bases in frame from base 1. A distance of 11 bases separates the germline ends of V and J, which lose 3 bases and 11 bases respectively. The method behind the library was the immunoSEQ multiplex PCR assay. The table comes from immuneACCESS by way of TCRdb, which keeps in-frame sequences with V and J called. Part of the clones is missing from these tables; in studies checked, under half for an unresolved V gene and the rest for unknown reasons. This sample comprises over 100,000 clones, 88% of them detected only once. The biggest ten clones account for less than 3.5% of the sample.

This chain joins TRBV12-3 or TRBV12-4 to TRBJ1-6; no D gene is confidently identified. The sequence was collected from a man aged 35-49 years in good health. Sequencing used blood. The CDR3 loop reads CASSLAAAAPLHF. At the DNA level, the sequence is TGTGCCAGCAGTTTGGCGGCCGCGGCACCCCTCCACTTT.